These T cell receptor beta chains were read from a single sample in a study of T cells in Graves' hyperthyroidism and ophthalmopathy. TCRdb independently ran MiXCR on the multiplex PCR reads; one entry per CDR3 protein. The table shows approximately 620,000 distinct CDR3 sequences, with around 15% occurring only once. The sample comprised blood. Receptors originate from a woman in her forties with Graves' ophthalmopathy. CDR3s include the opening cysteine and the closing phenylalanine or tryptophan. A D gene is named only where the DNA matches it firmly. Clone size is not always given. Where it is, it says once, few, many or a class for expanded clones.

14,once,TRBV12-3/TRBV12-4,TRBJ2-7,-,TGTGCCAGCACCGGGGGGACATTTAACAATGAGCAGTACTTC,CASTGGTFNNEQYF
10,few,TRBV7-9,TRBJ1-1,-,TGTGCCAGGGAGGACCCTGAAGCTTTCTTT,CAREDPEAFF
14,many,TRBV20-1,TRBJ1-1,-,TGCAGTGCTAGGGCTTACGGGCCAGGGACTGAAGCTTTCTTT,CSARAYGPGTEAFF
13,many,TRBV27,TRBJ2-2,-,TGTGCCAGCAGCCCCAGAGGCCCAGGGGAGCTGTTTTTT,CASSPRGPGELFF
18,-,TRBV11-3,TRBJ2-2,TRBD1,TGTGCCAGCAGCTTAGACCTCCGGACAGGCCCGAACACCGGGGAGCTGTTTTTT,CASSLDLRTGPNTGELFF
16,-,TRBV18,TRBJ2-2,TRBD1,TGTGCCAGCTCACCAGTCAGGGGGTCGAACACCGGGGAGCTGTTTTTT,CASSPVRGSNTGELFF
14,-,TRBV11-2,TRBJ2-1,-,TGTGCCAGCAGCTCCCCCGGTTGGGGGGCCGAGCAGTTCTTC,CASSSPGWGAEQFF
14,many,TRBV20-1,TRBJ1-1,-,TGCAGTGCTAGAGAGGGGTCAAAAGCCGGTGAAGCTTTCTTT,CSAREGSKAGEAFF
14,-,TRBV7-2,TRBJ2-5,TRBD1,TGTGCCAGCAGCTCGCAGGGGGTAGCAGAGACCCAGTACTTC,CASSSQGVAETQYF
17,-,TRBV7-8,TRBJ2-2,-,TGTGCCAGCAGCTTAGTTTCCGGGGCGATAGATACCGGGGAGCTGTTTTTT,CASSLVSGAIDTGELFF
15,many,TRBV5-1,TRBJ2-7,TRBD1,TGCGCCAGCAGCCCGGCCGGGACAGGGGGTAGGGAGCAGTACTTC,CASSPAGTGGREQYF
18,-,TRBV20-1,TRBJ2-1,TRBD2,TGCAGTGCTAGACTAAGACTAGCGGGGGGAAAGCGTTTCAATGAGCAGTTCTTC,CSARLRLAGGKRFNEQFF
15,many,TRBV5-5,TRBJ2-2,-,TGTGCCAGCAGCTTGTTAACAGCGAACACCGGGGAGCTGTTTTTT,CASSLLTANTGELFF
14,-,TRBV27,TRBJ2-2,-,TGTGCCAGCAGTTTACGGCAGTACACCGGGGAGCTGTTTTTT,CASSLRQYTGELFF
16,-,TRBV27,TRBJ2-1,-,TGTGCCAGCAGTTTGGCAAGCGAGCGTCTATACAATGAGCAGTTCTTC,CASSLASERLYNEQFF
20,few,TRBV19,TRBJ2-1,TRBD2,TGTGCCAGTAGCTCCCTATTGGTTCTCCTCGGGACGGGAGGCCTTTACGAGCAGTTCTTC,CASSSLLVLLGTGGLYEQFF
14,many,TRBV5-1,TRBJ2-3,TRBD2,TGCGCCAGCAGGACTAGCGGGAGTACAGATACGCAGTATTTT,CASRTSGSTDTQYF
16,many,TRBV3-1,TRBJ2-4,-,TGTGCCAGCAGCCAAGGAACAGGGCTCAAGGGAAACATTCAGTACTTC,CASSQGTGLKGNIQYF
17,many,TRBV2,TRBJ2-6,TRBD1,TGTGCCAGCAGTGAACTGGGACAGGGTTCTGGGGCCAACGTCCTGACTTTC,CASSELGQGSGANVLTF
15,many,TRBV20-1,TRBJ1-5,-,TGCAGTGCTGTCCCAGGGGAGCGGGGCAATCAGCCCCAGCATTTT,CSAVPGERGNQPQHF
14,few,TRBV13,TRBJ1-1,-,TGTGCCAGCAGCTCCGAAGGCACAGGAAGATCAGCTTTCTTT,CASSSEGTGRSAFF
12,many,TRBV11-2,TRBJ1-2,-,TGTGCCAGCAGCGCTCTTGATTATGGCTACACCTTC,CASSALDYGYTF
19,few,TRBV7-8,TRBJ2-1,TRBD2,TGTGCCAGCAGCTTAGGGAGGGGTATTGTTGGGCTAGCGGTGGTCAAGCAGTTCTTC,CASSLGRGIVGLAVVKQFF
12,many,TRBV20-1,TRBJ2-7,-,TGCAGTGCTTCCCTGGCAGCCGGAGAGCAGTACTTC,CSASLAAGEQYF
14,many,TRBV20-1,TRBJ2-7,TRBD2,TGCAGTGCTAAAGTAGCGGGAGATTTCTACGAGCAGTACTTC,CSAKVAGDFYEQYF
13,-,TRBV19,TRBJ1-2,-,TGTGCCAGTAGAGTTGGACCTAACTATGGCTACACCTTC,CASRVGPNYGYTF
13,few,TRBV28,TRBJ1-1,-,TGTGCCAGCAGTAACTATGGGAACACTGAAGCTTTCTTT,CASSNYGNTEAFF
14,-,TRBV9,TRBJ2-1,-,TGTGCCAGCAGCGCTGCCCTTCCGGGGAATGAGCAGTTCTTC,CASSAALPGNEQFF
13,many,TRBV27,TRBJ1-2,-,TGTGCCAGCAGTTACGCCAGGGGATCTGGCTACACCTTC,CASSYARGSGYTF
14,many,TRBV3-1,TRBJ2-7,-,TGTGCCAGCAGCCCCGACGCCGGACACTACGAGCAGTACTTC,CASSPDAGHYEQYF
15,-,TRBV19,TRBJ2-2,-,TGTGCCAGTAGTGCTGGGCAGATTGGAACCGGGGAGCTGTTTTTT,CASSAGQIGTGELFF
15,-,TRBV27,TRBJ1-6,-,TGTGCCAGCAGTTTAGGGGTTCCAGGATATTCACCCCTCCACTTT,CASSLGVPGYSPLHF
15,many,TRBV2,TRBJ2-3,TRBD2,TGTGCCAGCAAATTCACTACTAGCGGCACAGATACGCAGTATTTT,CASKFTTSGTDTQYF
14,many,TRBV7-2,TRBJ2-7,-,TGTGCCAGCAGCTTAAGGCTAGCCCTCTACGAGCAGTACTTC,CASSLRLALYEQYF
16,-,TRBV28,TRBJ1-5,-,TGTGCCAGCAGTACTCCCGCTGGGGGACTTCGACAGCCCCAGCATTTT,CASSTPAGGLRQPQHF
17,few,TRBV14,TRBJ2-1,-,TGTGCCAGCAGCCCCCCAAGGGAGCGGCCCCCATACAATGAGCAGTTCTTC,CASSPPRERPPYNEQFF
14,-,TRBV20-1,TRBJ1-4,-,TGCAGTGCTAGAGATGTCTCCATTAATGAAAAACTGTTTTTT,CSARDVSINEKLFF
13,many,TRBV20-1,TRBJ2-3,TRBD2,TGCAGTGCTAATAGCGGGAGGGCAGATACGCAGTATTTT,CSANSGRADTQYF
14,-,TRBV6-1,TRBJ1-6,-,TGTGCCAGCAGACAAAGCCCAGTGAATTCACCCCTCCACTTT,CASRQSPVNSPLHF
14,many,TRBV30,TRBJ2-7,-,TGTGCCTGGACCCCAGCCGGGCCGAGGGACGAGCAGTACTTC,CAWTPAGPRDEQYF
16,many,TRBV12-3/TRBV12-4,TRBJ2-1,TRBD2,TGTGCCAGCAGAGCCGGACTAGCGGGGGCTAGGGGTGAGCAGTTCTTC,CASRAGLAGARGEQFF
14,-,TRBV4-1,TRBJ1-1,-,TGCGCCAGCAGCCACCCCCAGGGGAACACTGAAGCTTTCTTT,CASSHPQGNTEAFF
18,-,TRBV6-1,TRBJ2-7,TRBD2,TGTGCCAGCTCCCTTCGGGGTAGATCGCGGGAGTGGGCCTACGAGCAGTACTTC,CASSLRGRSREWAYEQYF
14,-,TRBV28,TRBJ2-1,TRBD2,TGTGCCAGCAGCGTAGGGACTAGGGGGAGTGAGCAGTTCTTC,CASSVGTRGSEQFF
15,few,TRBV6-5,TRBJ2-7,-,TGTGCCAGCAGTTACTCAGGGGCGATACCCTACGAGCAGTACTTC,CASSYSGAIPYEQYF
14,few,TRBV9,TRBJ1-2,-,TGTGCCAGCAGCGTGGGGGGGACTAACTATGGCTACACCTTC,CASSVGGTNYGYTF
14,many,TRBV11-2,TRBJ1-2,-,TGTGCCAGCAGACGAGATAGAGGGACCTATGGCTACACCTTC,CASRRDRGTYGYTF
15,few,TRBV11-1,TRBJ2-7,TRBD2,TGTGCCAGCAGCTTGGAACCGGGACTAGACTACGAGCAGTACTTC,CASSLEPGLDYEQYF
15,-,TRBV5-1,TRBJ1-6,-,TGCGCCAGCAGCTTGGAAGGGCACGATTATTCACCCCTCCACTTT,CASSLEGHDYSPLHF
18,many,TRBV6-2/TRBV6-3,TRBJ1-1,-,TGTGCCAGCAGTTACTCGAATGGCCGCTACCGCCTGGGGACTGAAGCTTTCTTT,CASSYSNGRYRLGTEAFF
12,many,TRBV28,TRBJ1-2,-,TGTGCCAGCGGGCCTACTTACTATGGCTACACCTTC,CASGPTYYGYTF
15,-,TRBV29-1,TRBJ2-6,-,TGCAGCGTTGGTCGGGGCGGCTCTGGGGCCAACGTCCTGACTTTC,CSVGRGGSGANVLTF
13,many,TRBV18,TRBJ2-5,-,TGTGCCAGCTCGATCCAGGGCCAAGAGACCCAGTACTTC,CASSIQGQETQYF